This TCR beta chain was obtained from a study of early T cells in non-severe SARS-CoV-2 infection. This clonotype was found many times. Germline CDR1 DFQATT, CDR2 SNEGSKA (reference sequence). Trimming at V came to 6 bases and at J to 4 bases, leaving 6 bases not matched to a gene. The CDR3 length is 13 residues. Attached unique molecular identifiers marked individual cDNA molecules. TCRdb analysed the 5' RACE reads with MiXCR anew, one entry per CDR3 protein. The sample lists fewer than 100,000 distinct CDR3 sequences; approximately 12% were seen once. V usage is TRBV20-1 and J usage is TRBJ2-1; TRBD2 aligns across 7 bases. The sequence derives from an adult who was a healthcare worker with PCR-confirmed SARS-CoV-2 infection or an uninfected control (not recorded which). The sequenced material came from whole blood. The CDR3 DNA reads as TGCAGTGCCCCGGCTAGCGGTTACAATGAGCAGTTCTTC. Translated: CSAPASGYNEQFF.